This is a list of T cell receptor beta chains from one sample in a study of blood T cell repertoires in COVID-19. TCRdb's table, derived via immunoSEQ multiplex PCR, lists solely in-frame clones and lacks some. The sample holds 240,000 or so clones; around 84% are singletons and the top ten take approximately 6.8%. Sequencing was performed on peripheral blood. The receptors were gathered from a woman in her 70s with active or convalescent COVID-19. Each CDR3 is given with its conserved first and last residue. Each record gives: J gene, D gene, clone size, V gene, CDR3 protein, CDR3 DNA. The D gene is left open where the match is weak. Clone size is shown for a subset of rows, as once, few, many or a class of expanded clone.

j_call: TRBJ2-3; d_call: -; clone_size: -; v_call: TRBV10-3; cdr3_aa: CAITESGADTQYF; cdr3_nt: TGTGCCATCACCGAGTCAGGGGCAGATACGCAGTATTTT
j_call: TRBJ2-7; d_call: TRBD2; clone_size: -; v_call: TRBV5-1; cdr3_aa: CASSLGREGAYEQYF; cdr3_nt: TGCGCCAGCAGCTTGGGACGGGAGGGTGCCTACGAGCAGTACTTC
j_call: TRBJ2-2; d_call: -; clone_size: few; v_call: TRBV19; cdr3_aa: CASSIRQADMGGELFF; cdr3_nt: TGTGCCAGTAGTATACGGCAGGCAGACATGGGCGGGGAGCTGTTTTTT
j_call: TRBJ1-2; d_call: -; clone_size: -; v_call: TRBV6-5; cdr3_aa: CASSQNGYTF; cdr3_nt: TGTGCCAGCAGTCAAAATGGCTACACCTTC
j_call: TRBJ2-7; d_call: TRBD1; clone_size: -; v_call: TRBV2; cdr3_aa: CASSRGQGLRLAYEQYF; cdr3_nt: TGTGCCAGCAGTAGGGGACAGGGCCTAAGGCTGGCATACGAGCAGTACTTC
j_call: TRBJ1-2; d_call: -; clone_size: -; v_call: TRBV19; cdr3_aa: CASSMGQGYGYTF; cdr3_nt: TGTGCCAGTAGTATGGGTCAGGGCTATGGCTACACCTTC
j_call: TRBJ2-2; d_call: TRBD2; clone_size: -; v_call: TRBV2; cdr3_aa: CASSGGGTGELFF; cdr3_nt: TGTGCCAGTAGCGGGGGGGGCACCGGGGAGCTGTTTTTT
j_call: TRBJ1-1; d_call: TRBD1; clone_size: -; v_call: TRBV19; cdr3_aa: CASSIEDRKAFF; cdr3_nt: TGTGCCAGTAGTATTGAGGACAGGAAAGCTTTCTTT
j_call: TRBJ1-5; d_call: -; clone_size: -; v_call: TRBV6-2/TRBV6-3; cdr3_aa: CASSLGGQPQHF; cdr3_nt: TGTGCCAGCAGTTTGGGAGGACAGCCCCAGCATTTT
j_call: TRBJ2-3; d_call: TRBD2; clone_size: -; v_call: TRBV18; cdr3_aa: CASSPPSGGSDTQYF; cdr3_nt: TGTGCCAGCTCACCACCGAGCGGGGGATCAGATACGCAGTATTTT
j_call: TRBJ1-6; d_call: -; clone_size: once; v_call: TRBV7-3; cdr3_aa: CASSSRGIDSPLHF; cdr3_nt: TGTGCCAGCAGCTCGCGGGGGATAGATTCACCCCTCCACTTT
j_call: TRBJ2-3; d_call: -; clone_size: -; v_call: TRBV11-2; cdr3_aa: CASSSPPGSRLQYF; cdr3_nt: TGTGCCAGCAGCTCCCCACCCGGGAGCCGCCTGCAGTATTTT
j_call: TRBJ2-1; d_call: TRBD2; clone_size: -; v_call: TRBV4-2; cdr3_aa: CASSGGAGGSYNEQFF; cdr3_nt: TGTGCCAGCAGCGGGGGAGCGGGGGGTTCCTACAATGAGCAGTTCTTC
j_call: TRBJ1-1; d_call: -; clone_size: few; v_call: TRBV7-9; cdr3_aa: CASSLDAALGVRAFF; cdr3_nt: TGTGCCAGCAGCTTAGACGCGGCTCTCGGAGTTCGGGCTTTCTTT
j_call: TRBJ2-5; d_call: -; clone_size: -; v_call: TRBV5-1; cdr3_aa: CASSLEYQETQYF; cdr3_nt: TGCGCCAGCAGCTTAGAGTACCAAGAGACCCAGTACTTC
j_call: TRBJ2-3; d_call: -; clone_size: -; v_call: TRBV5-1; cdr3_aa: CASSLEVAGTDTQYF; cdr3_nt: TGCGCCAGCAGCTTGGAGGTAGCAGGCACAGATACGCAGTATTTT
j_call: TRBJ1-1; d_call: TRBD1; clone_size: -; v_call: TRBV4-3; cdr3_aa: CASSPDRGTNTEAFF; cdr3_nt: TGCGCCAGCAGCCCGGACAGGGGGACCAACACTGAAGCTTTCTTT
j_call: TRBJ1-1; d_call: TRBD1; clone_size: -; v_call: TRBV29-1; cdr3_aa: CSVARTGGNTEAFF; cdr3_nt: TGCAGCGTTGCCCGGACAGGGGGTAACACTGAAGCTTTCTTT
j_call: TRBJ2-1; d_call: TRBD2; clone_size: -; v_call: TRBV4-3; cdr3_aa: CASSQNLAGAYNEQFF; cdr3_nt: TGCGCCAGCAGTCAAAATCTAGCGGGGGCATACAATGAGCAGTTCTTC
j_call: TRBJ1-5; d_call: -; clone_size: -; v_call: TRBV2; cdr3_aa: CASRSGTYQPQHF; cdr3_nt: TGTGCCAGCAGGTCCGGGACATATCAGCCCCAGCATTTT
j_call: TRBJ1-2; d_call: -; clone_size: -; v_call: TRBV7-9; cdr3_aa: CASSHNAGHTF; cdr3_nt: TGTGCCAGCAGTCATAACGCGGGGCACACCTTC
j_call: TRBJ1-6; d_call: -; clone_size: few; v_call: TRBV5-1; cdr3_aa: CASSHEGGNQSPLHF; cdr3_nt: TGCGCCAGCAGCCATGAGGGAGGGAATCAATCACCCCTCCACTTT
j_call: TRBJ2-1; d_call: TRBD2; clone_size: -; v_call: TRBV3-1/TRBV3-2; cdr3_aa: CASLARRGANRNEQFF; cdr3_nt: TGTGCCAGCCTAGCCAGGCGGGGGGCAAATAGGAATGAGCAGTTCTTC
j_call: TRBJ1-1; d_call: -; clone_size: -; v_call: TRBV24-1; cdr3_aa: CATSDELRTEAFF; cdr3_nt: TGTGCCACCAGTGACGAATTGCGCACTGAAGCTTTCTTT
j_call: TRBJ2-6; d_call: -; clone_size: -; v_call: TRBV7-9; cdr3_aa: CASSPTDTSGANVLTF; cdr3_nt: TGTGCCAGCAGCCCGACGGACACCTCTGGGGCCAACGTCCTGACTTTC
j_call: TRBJ2-5; d_call: -; clone_size: -; v_call: TRBV24-1; cdr3_aa: CATSDAAVDQETQYF; cdr3_nt: TGTGCCACCAGTGACGCAGCGGTGGATCAAGAGACCCAGTACTTC